This TCR beta chain appears in the sequencing data of a study of response to subunit inactivated influenza vaccine. General study results and limits: Authors suggested each seasonal flu vaccination may recruit only limited numbers of new T cells.

In germline, CDR1 is SGHRS, CDR2 YFSETQ. This CDR3 comprises 14 residues. V gave up 0 bases and J gave up 5 bases, with 10 bases separating them. TCRdb used MiXCR to reprocess the RT-PCR reads, holding one entry per CDR3 protein. The sample contains about 500,000 distinct CDR3 sequences, about 15% of which appear only once. Details on this clonotype: Antigen: not known.

The chain has TRBV5-1 and TRBJ2-3; D uncertain. The sample consisted of CD4+ T cells sorted from PBMCs, taken around 2 years after vaccination. The clonotype comes from a man aged 45 to 70 who received an inactivated influenza vaccine. The CDR3: CASSLDDPKDTQYF. CDR3 nucleotide sequence: TGCGCCAGCAGCTTGGATGACCCTAAAGATACGCAGTATTTT.